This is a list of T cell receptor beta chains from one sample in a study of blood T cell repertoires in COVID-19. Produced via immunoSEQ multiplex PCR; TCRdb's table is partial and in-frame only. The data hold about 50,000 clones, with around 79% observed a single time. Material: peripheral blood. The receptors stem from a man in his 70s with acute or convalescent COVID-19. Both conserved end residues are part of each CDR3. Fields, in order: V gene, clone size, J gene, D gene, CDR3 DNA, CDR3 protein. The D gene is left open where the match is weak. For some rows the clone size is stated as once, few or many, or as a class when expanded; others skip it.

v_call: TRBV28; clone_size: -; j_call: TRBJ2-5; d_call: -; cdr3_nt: TGTGCCATCGGCATGCAGGGCCCGTTGGCCCGACGGGAGACCCAGTACTTC; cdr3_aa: CAIGMQGPLARRETQYF
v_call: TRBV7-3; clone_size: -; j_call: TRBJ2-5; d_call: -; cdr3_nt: TGTGCCAGCAGCCCCCGTGTAATGGAGACCCAGTACTTC; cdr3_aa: CASSPRVMETQYF
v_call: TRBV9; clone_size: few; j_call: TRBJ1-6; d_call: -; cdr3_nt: TGTGCCAGCAGCGGAGGCGGATCCTATAATTCACCCCTCCACTTT; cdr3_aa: CASSGGGSYNSPLHF
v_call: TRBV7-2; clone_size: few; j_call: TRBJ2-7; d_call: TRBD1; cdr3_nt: TGTGCCAGCAGCGTAACCGGGACAGGGTTCAGGTACGAGCAGTACTTC; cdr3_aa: CASSVTGTGFRYEQYF
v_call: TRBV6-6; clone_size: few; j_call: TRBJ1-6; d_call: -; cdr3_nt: TGTGCCAGCAGTCTCGGTCTCGGGGAGGGGAGCGATTCACCCCTCCACTTT; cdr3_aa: CASSLGLGEGSDSPLHF
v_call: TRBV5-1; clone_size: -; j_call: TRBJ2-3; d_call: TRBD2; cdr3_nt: TGCGCCAGCAGCTTGGGGGAAGCGGGGTTAGATACGCAGTATTTT; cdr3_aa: CASSLGEAGLDTQYF
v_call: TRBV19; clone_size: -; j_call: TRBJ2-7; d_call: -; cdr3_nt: TGTGCCAGTAGTCCAGGTGTCGGTTCCTACGAGCAGTACTTC; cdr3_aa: CASSPGVGSYEQYF
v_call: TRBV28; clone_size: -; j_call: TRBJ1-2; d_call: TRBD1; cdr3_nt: TGTGCCAGCAGTTTCCCCGGGACAGGGGGCGCAAGCTATGGCTACACCTTC; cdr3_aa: CASSFPGTGGASYGYTF
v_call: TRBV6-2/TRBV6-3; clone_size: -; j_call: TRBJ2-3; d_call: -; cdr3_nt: TGTGCCAGCAGTTACTCGCAGGTTAGCACAGATACGCAGTATTTT; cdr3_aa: CASSYSQVSTDTQYF
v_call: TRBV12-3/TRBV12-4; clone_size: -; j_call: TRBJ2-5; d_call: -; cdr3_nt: TGTGCCAGCAGTATAGTGGGGCGGGAGACCCAGTACTTC; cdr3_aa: CASSIVGRETQYF
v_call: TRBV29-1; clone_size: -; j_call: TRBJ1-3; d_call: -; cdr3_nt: TGCAGCGTGGGGGGATCGGCGGGAAACACCATATATTTT; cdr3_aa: CSVGGSAGNTIYF
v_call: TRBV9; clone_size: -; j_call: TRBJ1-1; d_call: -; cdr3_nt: TGTGCCAGCAGCGTGCAGGGGCAGAGCACTGAAGCTTTCTTT; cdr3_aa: CASSVQGQSTEAFF
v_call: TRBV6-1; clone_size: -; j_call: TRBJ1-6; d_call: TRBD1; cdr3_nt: TGTGCCAGCAGTGAAACCACAGGGGTCCTTTTTGATTCACCCCTCCACTTT; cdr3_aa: CASSETTGVLFDSPLHF
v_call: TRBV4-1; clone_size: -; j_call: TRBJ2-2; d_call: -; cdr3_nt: TGCGCCAGCAGCCAAGCTCCTAGCCTCGGTAACGGGGAGCTGTTTTTT; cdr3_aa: CASSQAPSLGNGELFF
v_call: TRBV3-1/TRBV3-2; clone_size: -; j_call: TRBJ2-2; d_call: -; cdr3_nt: TGTGCCAGCAACTGGGGGGACAGTTCTTCCGGGGAGCTGTTTTTT; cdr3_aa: CASNWGDSSSGELFF
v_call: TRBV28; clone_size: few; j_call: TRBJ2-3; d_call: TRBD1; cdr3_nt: TGTGCCAGCAGTCCAGGGGGCGCGGGCACAGATACGCAGTATTTT; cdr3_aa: CASSPGGAGTDTQYF
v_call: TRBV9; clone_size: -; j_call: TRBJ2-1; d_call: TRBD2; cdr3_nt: TGTGCCAGCAGCGTAGTGGGCGGGGGGGCCGGAGTTGATGAGCAGTTCTTC; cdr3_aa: CASSVVGGGAGVDEQFF
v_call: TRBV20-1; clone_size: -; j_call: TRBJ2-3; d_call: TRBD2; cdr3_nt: TGCAGTGCTAGACTAGCGGGGGCCGTGTATTTT; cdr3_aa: CSARLAGAVYF